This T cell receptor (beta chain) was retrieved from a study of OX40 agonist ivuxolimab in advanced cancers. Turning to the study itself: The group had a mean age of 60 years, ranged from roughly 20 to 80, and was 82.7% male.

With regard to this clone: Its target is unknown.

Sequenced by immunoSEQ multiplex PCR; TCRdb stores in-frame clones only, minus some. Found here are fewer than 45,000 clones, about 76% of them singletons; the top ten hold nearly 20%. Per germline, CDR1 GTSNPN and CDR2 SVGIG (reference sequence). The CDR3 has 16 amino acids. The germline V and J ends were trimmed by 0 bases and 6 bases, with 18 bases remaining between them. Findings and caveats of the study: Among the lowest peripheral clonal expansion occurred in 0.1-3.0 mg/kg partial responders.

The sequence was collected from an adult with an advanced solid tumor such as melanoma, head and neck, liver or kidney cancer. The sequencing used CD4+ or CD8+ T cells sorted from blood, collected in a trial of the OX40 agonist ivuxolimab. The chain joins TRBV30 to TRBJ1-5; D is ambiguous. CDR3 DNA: TGTGCCTGGAGTGTACGGTCGGTCGGGGTCACTCAGCCCCAGCATTTT. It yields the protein CAWSVRSVGVTQPQHF.